These 26 T cell receptor beta chains originate from one sample sequenced in a study of cytomegalovirus exposure and HLA in healthy donors. The primer mix had 60 Vbeta and 13 Jbeta primers. Assay: immunoSEQ multiplex PCR; the TCRdb copy retains only in-frame clones and omits some. The data show about 130,000 clones, roughly a sixth seen once. Sequencing was carried out using PBMCs. These receptor sequences come from a female donor in good health and CMV-seropositive.

The chain links TRBV2 to TRBJ2-7; D gene ambiguous. The CDR3 loop spans 14 amino acids. Germline-derived CDR1 and CDR2 are SNHLY and FYNNEI. V lost 4 bases and J 1 base, leaving 11 bases between the germline ends. CDR3 amino acids: CASSADRYSYEQYF. CDR3 DNA: TGTGCCAGCAGTGCCGATCGGTATTCCTACGAGCAGTACTTC.

This clone was observed a handful of times. The rearrangement joins TRBV28 to TRBJ2-7; 10 nucleotides agree with TRBD2. Trimming took 6 bases from V and 9 from J; bases not matched to a gene: 17. The CDR3 consists of 16 residues. Germline lookup yields CDR1 MDHEN and CDR2 SYDVKM. The CDR3, as DNA: TGTGCCAGCAGCTGGGGGACTAGCGCGAGACGGAAGGGGCAGTACTTC. Protein sequence: CASSWGTSARRKGQYF. Drawing the rest from reference TRBV28 and TRBJ2-7, the complete variable domain is DVKVTQSSRYLVKRTGEKVFLECVQDMDHENMFWYRQDPGLGLRLIYFSYDVKMKEKGDIPEGYSVSREKKERFSLILESASTNQTSMYLCASSWGTSARRKGQYFGPGTRLTVT.

The J gene is TRBJ1-2, the V gene TRBV27; D is unresolved. V gave up 1 base and J gave up 4 bases, with 10 bases separating them. The CDR3 is 14 residues long. Germline assignment: CDR1 MNHEY and CDR2 SMNVEV (reference sequence). The CDR3 DNA follows: TGTGCCAGCAGTTTATGGGGTGCGGGCTATGGCTACACCTTC. It translates to CASSLWGAGYGYTF.

This chain links TRBV28 with TRBJ2-5; 7 nucleotides agree with TRBD2. The ends lost 2 bases at V and 2 bases at J; junction bases unmatched: 8. The CDR3 has 16 residues. Germline V lookup: CDR1 MDHEN, CDR2 SYDVKM. DNA of the CDR3: TGTGCCAGCAGTTTACGACTAGCAGAGGGTCAAGAGACCCAGTACTTC. This gives the protein CASSLRLAEGQETQYF.

This clone was observed a few times. This chain links TRBV5-6 with TRBJ2-2; 15 nucleotides match TRBD2. CDR1 and CDR2 (germline): SGHDT, YYEEEE. This CDR3 comprises 18 residues. V lost 3 bases to trimming and J lost 1 base; unmatched junction nucleotides: 4. The CDR3 DNA follows: TGTGCCAGCAGCTACGGACTAGCGGGAGGGAAGAACACCGGGGAGCTGTTTTTT. It translates to CASSYGLAGGKNTGELFF.

The V call is TRBV13, the J call TRBJ2-5; 11 bases align to TRBD2. In germline, CDR1 is PRHDT, CDR2 FYEKMQ (reference sequence). The CDR3 is 15 amino acids. V dropped 0 bases and J dropped 5; count of bases not matched to a gene: 2. CDR3 nucleotides: TGTGCCAGCAGCTTAGGCCTAGCGGGGGGTGAGACCCAGTACTTC. It codes for CASSLGLAGGETQYF.

CDR3 bases: TGTGCCAGCGTTCTCGGGAACACTGAAGCTTTCTTT. It encodes CASVLGNTEAFF. The rearrangement joins TRBV6-1 to TRBJ1-1; D gene uncertain. The CDR3 is made up of 12 amino acids. The germline gives CDR1 MNHNS, CDR2 SASEGT. V lost 8 bases and J lost 1, with 8 bases in between.

The sample holds a few counts of this clone. This chain joins TRBV19 and TRBJ1-2; TRBD1 is a possible D gene (6 bases). Germline lookup yields CDR1 LNHDA and CDR2 SQIVND (reference sequence). The CDR3 is made up of 15 amino acids. V was trimmed by 5 bases and J by 8 bases, leaving 21 bases between them. Here the CDR3 reads CASSGETGHGPGYTF. The DNA of the CDR3 is TGTGCCAGTAGTGGTGAGACAGGACATGGGCCGGGCTACACCTTC.

This clone appeared a few times. V gene TRBV28 combines with J gene TRBJ2-6; maybe TRBD1 (7 bases). V lost 2 bases and J lost 4, with 21 bases in between. Germline V gene data show CDR1 as MDHEN and CDR2 as SYDVKM. This CDR3 has 19 residues. As DNA, the CDR3 is TGTGCCAGCAGTTTAATCCCCCCGGAGGGGGCGACGGGGGCCAACGTCCTGACTTTC. Translated: CASSLIPPEGATGANVLTF.

J is TRBJ2-2 and V is TRBV30; D is unresolved. Trimming pared 5 bases from V and 4 bases from J, leaving 11 bases between. This CDR3 is built from 13 residues. The germline gives CDR1 GTSNPN, CDR2 SVGIG (reference sequence). CDR3 DNA: TGTGCCTGGGTGGTAAGAGCCACCGGGGAGCTGTTTTTT. As protein: CAWVVRATGELFF.

The table lists this clone with a few counts. CDR3 in amino acids: CASSYTTGNYEQYF. For the CDR3, the DNA is TGTGCCAGCAGTTATACGACAGGGAACTACGAGCAGTACTTC. The chain recombines TRBV6-5 with TRBJ2-7; TRBD1 matches 7 bases. The CDR3 has 14 residues. V lost 3 bases, J lost 3 bases, and 5 bases stayed unmatched. Germline V CDR1 and CDR2: MNHEY, SVGAGI.

This clone appeared a few times. V gene TRBV28 combines with J gene TRBJ1-2, with D possibly matching TRBD1 (5 bases). Per germline, CDR1 MDHEN and CDR2 SYDVKM. Deletions cut 7 bases from V and 4 bases from J, with 13 bases between. The CDR3 extends over 13 amino acids. CDR3 coding DNA: TGTGCCAGCATCGGGGGGAGGGGCTATGGCTACACCTTC. Protein product: CASIGGRGYGYTF.

This clone has only one observation. The chain uses TRBV28 and TRBJ2-1, with 8 positions matching TRBD2. The V gene end was trimmed by 1 base and the J gene end by 6 bases; junction bases not matched to a gene: 5. The CDR3 totals 15 residues. Per the germline V gene, CDR1 is MDHEN and CDR2 is SYDVKM. The CDR3 DNA is TGTGCCAGCAGTTTATACAGGACTAGCAGCAATGAGCAGTTCTTC. Its translation: CASSLYRTSSNEQFF.

The rearrangement uses TRBV4-2 and TRBJ2-1; 10 nucleotides match TRBD2. CDR1 and CDR2 (germline): LGHNA, YNFKEQ. The CDR3 totals 16 residues. V lost 3 bases, J lost 7 bases, and 9 bases stayed unmatched. The CDR3 region is CASSHIGTSAGNEQFF. The DNA for the CDR3 is TGTGCCAGCAGCCATATTGGGACTAGCGCGGGGAATGAGCAGTTCTTC.

Turning to this clone: No conserved phenylalanine or tryptophan ends this CDR3, so it is likely a read error. The rearrangement links TRBV5-4 to TRBJ1-1; D unclear. Per the germline V gene, CDR1 is SGHNT and CDR2 is YYREEE (reference sequence). The CDR3 sequence is 16 residues long. V was shortened by 2 bases and J by 5 bases, with 19 bases between the two germline ends. The CDR3 coding sequence is TGTGCCAGCAGCTTCGGATTCGAGACACCGTTAACTGAAGCTTTCCTT. Its translation is CASSFGFETPLTEAFL.

This clone was recorded a few times. This chain connects TRBV6-5 to TRBJ2-1, with D possibly TRBD2 on 6 matching bases. Germline lookup yields CDR1 MNHEY and CDR2 SVGAGI. The CDR3 has 15 residues. V was pared by 4 bases and J by 9 bases, with 19 bases between. The CDR3 region has the DNA TGTGCCAGCAGTTCGGCAGGAGGGCTTTTTATTGAGCAGTTCTTC. Encoded protein: CASSSAGGLFIEQFF.

The chain recombines TRBV6-6 with TRBJ1-4, with unresolved D. Germline V lookup: CDR1 MNHNY, CDR2 SVGAGI (reference sequence). Between the trimmed V and J ends, which lost 5 bases and 5 bases, there was a span of 9 bases. The CDR3 is 13 amino acids. The CDR3 DNA reads as TGTGCCAGCAGTCTCCCGGGGAATGAAAAACTGTTTTTT. Its protein product is CASSLPGNEKLFF.

The chain employs TRBV27 and TRBJ2-7; 9 nucleotides align to TRBD1. The CDR3 contains 16 residues. Germline V gene lookup returns CDR1 MNHEY and CDR2 SMNVEV (reference sequence). The trim removed 1 base at V and 5 bases at J, leaving 9 bases unmatched. The CDR3 is CASSLWAGQGSNEQYF. DNA for the CDR3: TGTGCCAGCAGTTTATGGGCGGGACAGGGCTCAAACGAGCAGTACTTC.

This clone occurred a few times. The chain couples TRBV4-1 to TRBJ2-1; 10 bases are shared with TRBD1. After removal of 4 bases from V and 6 bases from J, the junction contained 3 bases not matched to a gene. Looked up from germline, CDR1 is MGHRA and CDR2 is YSYEKL. The CDR3 spans 14 residues. The CDR3 reads CASSRDRGGNEQFF. For the CDR3, the DNA is TGCGCCAGCAGCCGGGACAGGGGTGGCAATGAGCAGTTCTTC.

This clone was counted between two and nine times. The V call is TRBV11-2, the J call TRBJ2-6, with D uncertain. Deletions cut 6 bases from V and 0 bases from J, with 9 bases between. Germline V gives CDR1 SGHAT, CDR2 FQNNGV. The CDR3 totals 15 residues. The CDR3 region is CASRLPSSGANVLTF. The CDR3 nucleotides read TGTGCCAGCAGACTACCAAGCTCTGGGGCCAACGTCCTGACTTTC.

This clone was counted a few times. This sequence joins TRBV10-3 and TRBJ2-1; 13 nucleotides match TRBD2. Looked up from germline, CDR1 is ENHRY and CDR2 is SYGVKD. V lost 4 bases, J lost 4 bases, and 4 bases stayed unmatched. This CDR3 contains 16 residues. The CDR3: CAISAGTSGVYNEQFF. Written as DNA, the CDR3 is TGTGCCATCAGTGCAGGGACTAGCGGGGTGTACAATGAGCAGTTCTTC.

The rearrangement joins TRBV6-5 to TRBJ2-5; 9 bases fit TRBD2. The CDR3 covers 14 residues. Germline-derived CDR1 and CDR2 are MNHEY and SVGAGI. The J segment lost 4 bases and the V segment lost 0 bases, leaving 0 bases of the junction unmatched. CDR3 DNA: TGTGCCAGCAGTTACTCGACTAGCGGAGAGACCCAGTACTTC. As protein: CASSYSTSGETQYF.

The J gene is TRBJ1-2, the V gene TRBV29-1; 12 nucleotides line up with TRBD1. The V gene's germline CDR1 is SQVTM and CDR2 ANQGSEA. Trimming took 7 bases from V and 5 from J; bases not matched to a gene: 2. This CDR3 spans 12 amino acids. This CDR3 reads CSGGQGAYGYTF. DNA for the CDR3: TGCAGCGGGGGACAGGGGGCTTATGGCTACACCTTC.

This clone showed up just a few times. V usage is TRBV29-1 and J usage is TRBJ1-6; 10 bases match TRBD1. The CDR3 is made up of 15 amino acids. CDR1 is SQVTM, CDR2 ANQGSEA, per germline. After removal of 6 bases from V and 9 bases from J, the junction contained 11 bases not matched to a gene. The CDR3 protein is CSVSGTGEVGSPLHF. DNA of the CDR3: TGCAGCGTATCCGGGACAGGGGAGGTGGGTTCACCCCTCCACTTT.

V is TRBV4-1 and J is TRBJ2-1; 10 positions match TRBD2. The V and J ends lost 5 bases and 5 bases, in that order; junction bases with no gene match: 9. The CDR3 is 16 amino acids. Germline CDR1 and CDR2: MGHRA and YSYEKL. CDR3 in amino acids: CASSNSWTSGDNEQFF. The DNA of the CDR3 is TGCGCCAGCAGCAACTCCTGGACTAGCGGTGACAATGAGCAGTTCTTC.

The chain joins TRBV5-1 to TRBJ1-6; 7 bases are shared with TRBD1. With 0 bases clipped from V and 14 bases from J, the junction kept 14 bases outside the gene matches. Looked up from germline, CDR1 is SGHRS and CDR2 is YFSETQ. The CDR3 contains 16 residues. The CDR3 nucleotides are TGCGCCAGCAGCTTGGTCGAAAGCCGACAGGGCTCGTCCCTCCACTTT. Residues: CASSLVESRQGSSLHF. Using reference TRBV5-1 and TRBJ1-6 for the parts outside the CDR3, the full variable domain is KAGVTQTPRYLIKTRGQQVTLSCSPISGHRSVSWYQQTPGQGLQFLFEYFSETQRNKGNFPGRFSGRQFSNSRSEMNVSTLELGDSALYLCASSLVESRQGSSLHFGNGTRLTVT.